This T cell receptor beta chain was profiled in a study of blood T cell repertoires in COVID-19. The repertoire was sequenced with immunoSEQ multiplex PCR; TCRdb's copy has only in-frame clones and lacks some. The top ten clones hold about 11% of a sample with approximately 300,000 clones, 88% of them seen once. The CDR3 has 14 amino acids. In germline, CDR1 is LNHDA, CDR2 SQIVND (reference sequence). The ends lost 6 bases at V and 3 bases at J; junction bases unmatched: 7. This chain links TRBV19 with TRBJ2-5, with 7 bases fitting TRBD1. This sequence was found in a woman in her 30s with COVID-19, enrolled during active disease. The material sequenced was peripheral blood. The CDR3 is CASSLGTVKETQYF. The DNA for the CDR3 is TGTGCCAGTAGCCTCGGGACAGTTAAAGAGACCCAGTACTTC.